The 9 T cell receptor beta chains in this list originate from one sample, sequenced in a study of shared clonotypes between healthy human individuals. The protocol was immunoSEQ multiplex PCR, while the TCRdb copy is restricted to in-frame clones and leaves out a portion. The sample consists of under 1,100,000 clones, more than 65% of them appearing once. The sample taken for sequencing was memory CD4+ T cells sorted from blood. Documented subset: CD45RA-negative fraction. The receptor set was obtained from a young man in good health.

This clone was picked up many times. This specimen includes other DNA sequences encoding the same CDR3. The chain couples TRBV11-2 to TRBJ2-7; the match to TRBD1 covers 9 bases. CDR1 and CDR2 from the germline V gene are SGHAT and FQNNGV. CDR3 length equals 14 residues. With V trimmed by 2 bases and J by 6 bases, 5 bases remained unmatched. CDR3: CASSLRTGEIEQYF. The CDR3 DNA reads TGTGCCAGCAGCTTAAGGACAGGGGAAATCGAGCAGTACTTC.

This clone occurred a few times. The gene calls are TRBV6-6 and TRBJ1-1, with a weak D call TRBD1 (5 bases). The V and J ends lost 0 bases and 4 bases respectively, with 12 bases between them. Germline CDR1 MNHNY, CDR2 SVGAGI (reference sequence). The CDR3 extends over 15 amino acids. CDR3 sequence: CASSYSVGTGTEAFF. DNA for the CDR3: TGTGCCAGCAGTTACTCTGTAGGGACGGGCACTGAAGCTTTCTTT.

V usage is TRBV6-6 and J usage is TRBJ1-6; 7 positions match TRBD1. CDR3 length equals 14 residues. Germline values: CDR1 MNHNY, CDR2 SVGAGI (reference sequence). V shed 6 bases and J 9 bases; nucleotides not matched to a gene: 8. CDR3 protein: CASRSQGVGSPLHF. The CDR3 bases are TGTGCCAGCAGATCTCAGGGGGTAGGTTCACCCCTCCACTTT.

This rearrangement joins TRBV28 to TRBJ1-2; the match to TRBD1 covers 10 bases. CDR3 length: 15 amino acids. Losses at the gene ends were 5 bases for V and 3 bases for J; bases not matched to a gene: 6. Germline CDR1 and CDR2: MDHEN and SYDVKM. DNA for the CDR3: TGTGCCAGCAGTATCCACGGGACAGGGGACTATGGCTACACCTTC. This sequence encodes CASSIHGTGDYGYTF.

In its sample, this clone was seen once. This chain uses TRBV10-2 with TRBJ2-7; the match to TRBD1 covers 9 bases. Germline loops: CDR1 WSHSY, CDR2 SAAADI. The CDR3 has 14 residues. J lost 4 bases, V lost 6 bases, and 7 bases had no gene match. The CDR3 region is CASRTGTGIYEQYF. CDR3 coding DNA: TGCGCCAGCAGAACCGGGACAGGGATTTACGAGCAGTACTTC.

The chain links TRBV5-4 to TRBJ1-1, with D maybe TRBD1 (6 bases). V was clipped by 1 base and J by 7 bases, with 14 bases between them. Germline values: CDR1 SGHNT, CDR2 YYREEE (reference sequence). The CDR3 covers 14 residues. In nucleotides, the CDR3 is TGTGCCAGCAGCTTGTTTGGGGGGCAGATTGAAGCTTTCTTT. This translates into CASSLFGGQIEAFF.

A single count supports this clone. This chain connects TRBV2 to TRBJ1-5, with 12 bases lining up with TRBD1. Germline values: CDR1 SNHLY, CDR2 FYNNEI. This CDR3 contains 14 residues. V was clipped by 7 bases and J by 5 bases; unmatched bases: 3. CDR3 sequence: CASKRDRGHQPQHF. The CDR3 nucleotides are TGTGCCAGCAAACGGGACAGGGGGCATCAGCCCCAGCATTTT.

The chain joins TRBV5-4 to TRBJ2-3; 7 bases match TRBD1. CDR1 SGHNT and CDR2 YYREEE come from the germline V gene (reference sequence). The length of the CDR3 is 16 residues. Trimming at V came to 6 bases and at J to 2 bases, leaving 12 bases not matched to a gene. The CDR3 DNA sequence: TGTGCCAGCATCAGGGGGAACGGGGCGCTCACAGATACGCAGTATTTT. As protein: CASIRGNGALTDTQYF.

This rearrangement joins TRBV9 to TRBJ2-2; D is unclear. V lost 0 bases, J lost 2 bases, and 11 bases lay in between. This CDR3 region has 16 residues. The V gene's germline CDR1 is SGDLS and CDR2 YYNGEE. This CDR3 is CASSVGERANTGELFF. The CDR3 region has the DNA TGTGCCAGCAGCGTAGGAGAGCGAGCAAACACCGGGGAGCTGTTTTTT.